These 14 T cell receptor beta chains were all obtained from the same sample, sequenced in a study of shared clonotypes between healthy human individuals. Here immunoSEQ multiplex PCR was the method, and the copy in TCRdb shows in-frame clones only, minus some. The data contain roughly 650,000 clones, around 97% of them singletons. Sequencing used naive CD4+ T cells sorted from blood. This sample's subset: CD45RA+ positively selected. The receptors shown here come from a young woman in good health.

This rearrangement joins TRBV2 to TRBJ2-1; 9 positions match TRBD1. The CDR3 has 14 residues. Trimming at V came to 7 bases and at J to 6 bases, leaving 7 bases not matched to a gene. CDR1 and CDR2 (germline): SNHLY, FYNNEI. CDR3 loop: CASTADRGSNEQFF. CDR3 bases: TGTGCCAGCACAGCGGACAGGGGCAGCAATGAGCAGTTCTTC.

J is TRBJ1-3 and V is TRBV7-2; no definite D call. V lost 4 bases and J 0 bases, leaving 16 bases between the germline ends. The CDR3 length is 17 residues. The germline CDR1 and CDR2 sequences are SGHTA and FQGNSA. The CDR3 DNA sequence: TGTGCCAGCAGCTCCACGGCGGAAGCCTACTCTGGAAACACCATATATTTT. Residues: CASSSTAEAYSGNTIYF.

The genes are TRBV30 and TRBJ2-2; TRBD2 aligns across 7 bases. This CDR3 has 15 residues. Germline CDR1 and CDR2: GTSNPN and SVGIG (reference sequence). Trimming took 0 bases from V and 6 from J; bases not matched to a gene: 7. CDR3 residues: CAWSVGLAAAGELFF. Written as DNA, the CDR3 is TGTGCCTGGAGTGTAGGGCTAGCGGCGGCCGGGGAGCTGTTTTTT.

J is TRBJ2-5 and V is TRBV19, with D perhaps matching TRBD1 (5 bases). Trimming pared 3 bases from V and 4 bases from J, leaving 15 bases between. Germline CDR1 LNHDA, CDR2 SQIVND (reference sequence). The CDR3 has 15 residues. The CDR3 loop is CASSIPQGRVETQYF. The DNA for the CDR3 is TGTGCCAGTAGTATTCCGCAGGGTAGAGTAGAGACCCAGTACTTC.

This clone was seen a few times. This chain connects TRBV19 to TRBJ1-5; no firm D call. The CDR3 length is 12 residues. V gave up 4 bases and J gave up 6 bases, with 7 bases separating them. Looked up from germline, CDR1 is LNHDA and CDR2 is SQIVND (reference sequence). CDR3 loop: CASSTRRQPQHF. The CDR3 region has the DNA TGTGCCAGTAGTACTCGTCGTCAGCCCCAGCATTTT.

The rearrangement joins TRBV10-3 to TRBJ2-5; no clear D gene. The better agreement between TRBJ2-7 and the DNA end casts doubt on the J call. CDR3 length: 12 residues. Germline CDR1 and CDR2: ENHRY and SYGVKD. CDR3 region: CAISEWGYEQYF. CDR3 in DNA: TGTGCCATCAGTGAATGGGGCTACGAGCAGTACTTC.

V and J are TRBV28 and TRBJ2-5; 11 bases agree with TRBD2. Germline loops: CDR1 MDHEN, CDR2 SYDVKM. The CDR3 consists of 15 residues. Trimming took 5 bases from V and 5 from J; bases not matched to a gene: 7. The CDR3 bases are TGTGCCAGCAGTCTCCGGACTAGCGGGTTGGAGACCCAGTACTTC. Protein product: CASSLRTSGLETQYF.

The rearrangement joins TRBV4-1 to TRBJ1-1, with a weak D call TRBD1 (5 bases). The germline gives CDR1 MGHRA, CDR2 YSYEKL. Trimming left V 6 bases short and J 4 bases short, with 12 bases between. CDR3 length equals 13 residues. CDR3 DNA: TGCGCCAGCAGGTCCAGGGAGGGCACTGAAGCTTTCTTT. Protein: CASRSREGTEAFF.

In regard to this clone: One end of the junction is discordant with germline, which a read error may explain. This rearrangement joins TRBV28 to TRBJ2-4; 8 bases are a match to TRBD1. Germline values: CDR1 MDHEN, CDR2 SYDVKM. The CDR3 loop spans 14 amino acids. For the CDR3, the DNA is TGTGCCAGCAATGACAGGGGAGCCCAAAACATTCAGTACTTC. Protein product: CASNDRGAQNIQYF.

The gene calls are TRBV7-2 and TRBJ2-5; no reliable D call. CDR3 length equals 13 residues. Germline-derived CDR1 and CDR2 are SGHTA and FQGNSA. Trimming pared 2 bases from V and 5 bases from J, leaving 9 bases between. The CDR3 sequence: CASSLLPPETQYF. CDR3 bases: TGTGCCAGCAGCTTACTACCCCCGGAGACCCAGTACTTC.

The chain links TRBV10-3 to TRBJ2-1; maybe TRBD2 (6 bases). Germline loops: CDR1 ENHRY, CDR2 SYGVKD. CDR3 length: 15 residues. The ends were cut back, 4 bases at V and 3 bases at J, with 13 bases in the middle. The chain's CDR3 is CAISGGIAVYNEQFF. CDR3 coding DNA: TGTGCCATCAGTGGGGGGATAGCGGTCTACAATGAGCAGTTCTTC.

The chain is built from TRBV6-1 and TRBJ2-3, with 11 bases that match TRBD2. This CDR3 comprises 13 residues. Germline CDR1 is MNHNS and CDR2 is SASEGT. Germline trimming cut 6 bases from V and 5 bases from J; bases unmatched to any gene: 1. CDR3 loop: CASRGLAEDTQYF. CDR3 DNA sequence: TGTGCCAGCAGGGGACTAGCGGAAGATACGCAGTATTTT.

The table lists this clone with a count of one. The chain uses TRBV2 and TRBJ1-5; TRBD1 matches 7 bases. V shed 2 bases, J shed 4 bases, and the junction held 8 bases outside the gene matches. The germline V gene has CDR1 SNHLY and CDR2 FYNNEI. The CDR3 sequence is 16 residues long. Here the CDR3 reads CASSEREGAINQPQHF. CDR3 nucleotide sequence: TGTGCCAGCAGTGAACGTGAGGGGGCCATAAATCAGCCCCAGCATTTT.

This chain uses TRBV5-8 with TRBJ2-7, with 9 nucleotides matching TRBD2. The CDR3 sequence is 17 residues long. The V and J ends lost 4 bases and 0 bases, in that order; junction bases with no gene match: 11. Germline V gene sequence: CDR1 SGHTS, CDR2 YDEGEE. The CDR3 nucleotides read TGTGCCAGCAGCCGAGGAACACTAGCGGGCTTCTCCTACGAGCAGTACTTC. This gives the protein CASSRGTLAGFSYEQYF.